A single T cell receptor beta chain is shown here with its context. Its specificity is not known. These data come from a study of CD8 T cells in ankylosing spondylitis. Study-level results: Within matched ankylosing spondylitis synovial fluid, disease-linked clones were reportedly significantly enriched.

Germline CDR1 reads SGHTA; CDR2 reads FQGNSA. V was clipped by 4 bases and J by 0 bases, with 6 bases between them. The CDR3 runs to 13 residues. For TCR beta, libraries came from quantitative 5'-RACE with molecular barcodes. From the 5' RACE reads, TCRdb called clonotypes with MiXCR, one entry per CDR3 protein. The sample lists 150,000 to 200,000 distinct CDR3 sequences; 25% to 35% were seen once. The origin of this receptor is a male donor with ankylosing spondylitis. The material sequenced was synovial fluid, either unsorted or a sorted T cell fraction (not recorded which). The J gene is TRBJ2-5, the V gene TRBV7-2; no clear D gene. The chain's CDR3 is CASSSRHQETQYF. The DNA of the CDR3 is TGTGCCAGCAGCTCTAGACACCAAGAGACCCAGTACTTC.